Given below is one T cell receptor beta chain in context. Its binding antigen is unknown. Qualities for individual bases were not recorded, and no much larger clone is one base off. The entry originates in a study of cytomegalovirus exposure and HLA in healthy donors (dated by TCRdb to 2015 to 2018). About the investigation overall: An earlier analysis of roughly 610 of the donors reported about 300 Gb of sequence data and 117 million unique TCR beta sequences obtained from around 190 million T cells. The study profiled the T cell repertoires of under 850 subjects by immunosequencing and related them to cytomegalovirus serostatus. To predict cytomegalovirus infection status, the study brought together high-throughput TCR immunosequencing, statistical association of individual TCRs with disease status, and machine learning. Rather than using new phenotypic data, the later analysis identified candidate immune exposures from TCR beta sequences and from how often those sequences occurred across donors. A later analysis re-examined previously published TCR beta repertoires from several hundred donors and added high-resolution HLA genotyping to investigate patterns of TCR occurrence. Typing coverage differed by locus: A, B, C, DRB1 and DQB1 were typed in roughly 620-640 donors, DQA1 in about 550, DPA1 in 600 to 610, and DPB1 in about 450. Roughly five DR-DQ haplotypes were handled as single units for association and clustering, since linkage in the cohort was strong. A later genetic analysis used genome-wide SNP genotypes for about three fifths of the 666 donors, treating that subset as a discovery cohort. Every repertoire in the discovery cohort had been generated on one and the same sequencing platform. An early release covering more than 500 HLA-typed donors comprised 250 to 350 gigabases of sequencing data and tens of millions of unique TCR sequences. HLA typing covered class I and class II loci at four-digit resolution. In an earlier analysis of about 590 of the donors, high-throughput TCR beta sequencing was used to judge whether each TCR beta V gene segment behaved as functional or pseudogenic. Along with the approximately 700-subject first cohort, a separate validation cohort of over a hundred different subjects was used. Donor age, sex, ethnicity and CMV serostatus were compiled together with the repertoire data. On average, about 240,000 unique TCR beta nucleotide sequences were sequenced per donor among 398 genotyped donors of the cohort, with roughly a sixth of those sequences being non-productive. The study aimed to test whether cataloging public T cell receptors could reveal signatures of past pathogen exposure. The genetic ancestry cluster associated with self-reported Caucasian donors included about 84% of the approximately 400 genotyped donors. Beyond this particular receptor, the publication reports: CMV serostatus was the only immune exposure information available for the cohort. Over 15 rarely observed V segments, including chromosome 9 orphons, were excluded from the earlier analysis of a few hundred of the donors because counts were too low. A later analysis found that HLA-associated TCR beta chains were more clonally expanded and had lower generation probabilities than equally common non-associated chains. In a later analysis, most CMV-associated TCR beta chains were found to appear HLA-restricted, with HLA associations seemingly driven largely by CMV exposure. Most TCR sequences were seen in very few donors, while some public TCRs were found in many individuals. A group of highly shared sequence variants was considered likely to be a technical artifact of the sequencing pipeline. This cohort had only TCR beta chains sequenced, and the lack of alpha or paired-chain data limited which features could be detected. An association between a missense DCLRE1C variant and V-gene and J-gene trimming of TCR beta chains was found in a later genetic analysis and replicated in an independent cohort. The authors suggested that the approach could potentially be generalized to other disease states and immunological phenotypes. A further reported finding was that TCR beta sequences accurately predicted the HLA-A and HLA-B alleles for most subjects in the first cohort. Sequencing depth was assumed to be roughly uniform across donors in the presence/absence analyses, though that assumption may not hold. A few of the identified cytomegalovirus-associated TCR beta chains were confirmed in vitro to be specific for cytomegalovirus antigens. According to a later analysis, parvovirus B19, influenza, CMV and Epstein-Barr virus appeared linked to several top co-occurrence clusters. In a later analysis, around 17,000 TCR beta sequences were associated with specific HLA alleles at a false discovery rate of 0.05. A later analysis found that TCR association rates varied across HLA loci, with DRB1 alleles showing the most associated TCRs and HLA-C alleles the fewest. Because some donors lacked HLA typing at each locus, the association tests relied only on the typed subset. Strong co-occurrence of HLA alleles, especially DR and DQ, made assigning TCR associations to individual alleles difficult. Linkage disequilibrium might explain the correlated functional status among segregating V segments, but an unknown experimental factor could not be excluded. Compared with the roughly 710-donor mean, donors in an Asian-associated ancestry cluster had fewer N-insertions in productive TCRs, according to a later genetic analysis. An earlier analysis of around 500 of the donors showed that most TCR beta V segments appeared in productive rearrangements either about 90% or about 30% of the time, which broadly matched IMGT annotations. The study gave a list of under 200 TCR beta chains associated with cytomegalovirus. The classifier was reported to diagnose cytomegalovirus status with high specificity and sensitivity in both the original cohort and the validation cohort.

The cohort was made up of under 800 healthy bone marrow donors. Cohort members were all nominally healthy when sampled, although unrecorded immune exposures were likely present. The donor tested CMV seropositive, placing the donor among the roughly 270 seropositive members of the cohort. A peripheral blood sample was collected from each donor, and TCR beta sequencing was performed on peripheral blood mononuclear cells. Genomic DNA extraction from the blood cell samples was performed with the Qiagen DNeasy Blood Extraction Kit. Library method: the immunoSEQ multiplex PCR assay. For the multiplex PCR, a mixture combining 60 forward primers for TCR Vbeta segments and 13 reverse primers for TCR Jbeta segments was used. The CDR3 region of rearranged TCR beta genes was amplified from genomic DNA by a multiplex PCR assay. The Illumina HiSeq System was used to sequence the amplified TCR beta libraries as 87-base-pair reads. In the original analysis: A later analysis counted about 80 million unique TCR beta chains across the 666 repertoires, and around 12 million of these chains were shared by at least two donors. Raw reads were error-corrected and collapsed into unique sequences by a nearest-neighbor algorithm in which closely related sequences were merged to remove PCR and sequencing errors. CDR3 sequences were aligned to IMGT reference sequences to assign V, D and J gene segments. Each retained sequence needed at least a six-nucleotide match to both a V gene segment and a J gene segment. Rearrangements were classified as productive when the CDR3 lacked stop codons and remained in frame with V and J, and all other rearrangements were classified as non-productive. Following IMGT convention, CDR3 was defined as the stretch from the second conserved V-encoded cysteine to the conserved J-encoded phenylalanine. In an earlier analysis of more than 550 of the donors, sequences lacking an unambiguous match to a single V gene segment were excluded. In an earlier analysis of about 590 of the donors, a V segment was called functional when productive rearrangements were above 56.7%, and segregating when the standard deviation between donors exceeded 5%. A statistical classification framework was built to diagnose cytomegalovirus status from the catalog of TCR beta chain sequences. In a later analysis, V and J genes were assigned by comparing TCR nucleotide sequences against IMGT/GENE-DB human TR gene sequences. Using the TCRdist pipeline, a later analysis assigned CDR3 sequences along with most-parsimonious VDJ recombination scenarios. In a later analysis, each TCR beta chain was defined by its CDR3 amino acid sequence together with its V-gene family, and reads without a unique V-gene family were excluded. In a later analysis, approximately 590 highly shared, low-generation-probability nucleotide sequences were removed to address suspected cross-contamination and a sequencing artifact. In a later analysis, a clonal expansion index was calculated for each public chain from normalized within-repertoire ranks of inferred template counts. In a later analysis, generation probabilities were computed with a VDJ recombination model fitted to out-of-frame rearrangements, and the resulting probabilities were checked against IGoR. In a later analysis, hypergeometric tests were used to score TCR-TCR, TCR-HLA and TCR-CMV co-occurrence, with a repertoire-size bias correction applied to TCR pairs. To estimate false discovery rates, a later analysis permuted the HLA or CMV assignments 20 times. In a later analysis, co-occurring TCRs were grouped using DBSCAN, and TCRdist sequence similarity was added for clustering within HLA-allele-positive subsets. Co-occurrence clustering excluded repertoires with fewer than 30,000 or more than 120,000 public chains, plus five with anomalous nucleotide sharing. The table was pulled from immuneACCESS by TCRdb, which kept in-frame rearrangements only. Such tables lose some clones; where checked, under half of the loss comes from unresolved V genes, and the rest has no known cause. The V and J calls and the clone size are those of that table, but D and trimming were determined from the DNA. The sample table holds 120,000 or so clones, of which about 68% were seen once. The top ten clonotypes cover roughly 11% of the sample.

Sequences were obtained from PBMCs. The clonotype originates from a woman aged 50 to 60 in good health and CMV-seropositive.

The nucleotide sequence reads as follows: TGTGCCAGCAGTTTTTGGGGGGGTTTTAGCTCCTACGAGCAGTACTTC. The encoded protein is CASSFWGGFSSYEQYF. Recombination linked TRBV28 to TRBJ2-7; 7 nucleotides in the junction match TRBD2. Its CDR3 holds 16 amino acids, cysteine through phenylalanine. The DNA shown is the 48-base CDR3, in frame from base 1. Sequences MDHEN (CDR1) and SYDVKM (CDR2) are obtained from the germline V gene. Trimmed from V: 3 bases; trimmed from J: 0 bases; junction bases lacking a gene match: 8.